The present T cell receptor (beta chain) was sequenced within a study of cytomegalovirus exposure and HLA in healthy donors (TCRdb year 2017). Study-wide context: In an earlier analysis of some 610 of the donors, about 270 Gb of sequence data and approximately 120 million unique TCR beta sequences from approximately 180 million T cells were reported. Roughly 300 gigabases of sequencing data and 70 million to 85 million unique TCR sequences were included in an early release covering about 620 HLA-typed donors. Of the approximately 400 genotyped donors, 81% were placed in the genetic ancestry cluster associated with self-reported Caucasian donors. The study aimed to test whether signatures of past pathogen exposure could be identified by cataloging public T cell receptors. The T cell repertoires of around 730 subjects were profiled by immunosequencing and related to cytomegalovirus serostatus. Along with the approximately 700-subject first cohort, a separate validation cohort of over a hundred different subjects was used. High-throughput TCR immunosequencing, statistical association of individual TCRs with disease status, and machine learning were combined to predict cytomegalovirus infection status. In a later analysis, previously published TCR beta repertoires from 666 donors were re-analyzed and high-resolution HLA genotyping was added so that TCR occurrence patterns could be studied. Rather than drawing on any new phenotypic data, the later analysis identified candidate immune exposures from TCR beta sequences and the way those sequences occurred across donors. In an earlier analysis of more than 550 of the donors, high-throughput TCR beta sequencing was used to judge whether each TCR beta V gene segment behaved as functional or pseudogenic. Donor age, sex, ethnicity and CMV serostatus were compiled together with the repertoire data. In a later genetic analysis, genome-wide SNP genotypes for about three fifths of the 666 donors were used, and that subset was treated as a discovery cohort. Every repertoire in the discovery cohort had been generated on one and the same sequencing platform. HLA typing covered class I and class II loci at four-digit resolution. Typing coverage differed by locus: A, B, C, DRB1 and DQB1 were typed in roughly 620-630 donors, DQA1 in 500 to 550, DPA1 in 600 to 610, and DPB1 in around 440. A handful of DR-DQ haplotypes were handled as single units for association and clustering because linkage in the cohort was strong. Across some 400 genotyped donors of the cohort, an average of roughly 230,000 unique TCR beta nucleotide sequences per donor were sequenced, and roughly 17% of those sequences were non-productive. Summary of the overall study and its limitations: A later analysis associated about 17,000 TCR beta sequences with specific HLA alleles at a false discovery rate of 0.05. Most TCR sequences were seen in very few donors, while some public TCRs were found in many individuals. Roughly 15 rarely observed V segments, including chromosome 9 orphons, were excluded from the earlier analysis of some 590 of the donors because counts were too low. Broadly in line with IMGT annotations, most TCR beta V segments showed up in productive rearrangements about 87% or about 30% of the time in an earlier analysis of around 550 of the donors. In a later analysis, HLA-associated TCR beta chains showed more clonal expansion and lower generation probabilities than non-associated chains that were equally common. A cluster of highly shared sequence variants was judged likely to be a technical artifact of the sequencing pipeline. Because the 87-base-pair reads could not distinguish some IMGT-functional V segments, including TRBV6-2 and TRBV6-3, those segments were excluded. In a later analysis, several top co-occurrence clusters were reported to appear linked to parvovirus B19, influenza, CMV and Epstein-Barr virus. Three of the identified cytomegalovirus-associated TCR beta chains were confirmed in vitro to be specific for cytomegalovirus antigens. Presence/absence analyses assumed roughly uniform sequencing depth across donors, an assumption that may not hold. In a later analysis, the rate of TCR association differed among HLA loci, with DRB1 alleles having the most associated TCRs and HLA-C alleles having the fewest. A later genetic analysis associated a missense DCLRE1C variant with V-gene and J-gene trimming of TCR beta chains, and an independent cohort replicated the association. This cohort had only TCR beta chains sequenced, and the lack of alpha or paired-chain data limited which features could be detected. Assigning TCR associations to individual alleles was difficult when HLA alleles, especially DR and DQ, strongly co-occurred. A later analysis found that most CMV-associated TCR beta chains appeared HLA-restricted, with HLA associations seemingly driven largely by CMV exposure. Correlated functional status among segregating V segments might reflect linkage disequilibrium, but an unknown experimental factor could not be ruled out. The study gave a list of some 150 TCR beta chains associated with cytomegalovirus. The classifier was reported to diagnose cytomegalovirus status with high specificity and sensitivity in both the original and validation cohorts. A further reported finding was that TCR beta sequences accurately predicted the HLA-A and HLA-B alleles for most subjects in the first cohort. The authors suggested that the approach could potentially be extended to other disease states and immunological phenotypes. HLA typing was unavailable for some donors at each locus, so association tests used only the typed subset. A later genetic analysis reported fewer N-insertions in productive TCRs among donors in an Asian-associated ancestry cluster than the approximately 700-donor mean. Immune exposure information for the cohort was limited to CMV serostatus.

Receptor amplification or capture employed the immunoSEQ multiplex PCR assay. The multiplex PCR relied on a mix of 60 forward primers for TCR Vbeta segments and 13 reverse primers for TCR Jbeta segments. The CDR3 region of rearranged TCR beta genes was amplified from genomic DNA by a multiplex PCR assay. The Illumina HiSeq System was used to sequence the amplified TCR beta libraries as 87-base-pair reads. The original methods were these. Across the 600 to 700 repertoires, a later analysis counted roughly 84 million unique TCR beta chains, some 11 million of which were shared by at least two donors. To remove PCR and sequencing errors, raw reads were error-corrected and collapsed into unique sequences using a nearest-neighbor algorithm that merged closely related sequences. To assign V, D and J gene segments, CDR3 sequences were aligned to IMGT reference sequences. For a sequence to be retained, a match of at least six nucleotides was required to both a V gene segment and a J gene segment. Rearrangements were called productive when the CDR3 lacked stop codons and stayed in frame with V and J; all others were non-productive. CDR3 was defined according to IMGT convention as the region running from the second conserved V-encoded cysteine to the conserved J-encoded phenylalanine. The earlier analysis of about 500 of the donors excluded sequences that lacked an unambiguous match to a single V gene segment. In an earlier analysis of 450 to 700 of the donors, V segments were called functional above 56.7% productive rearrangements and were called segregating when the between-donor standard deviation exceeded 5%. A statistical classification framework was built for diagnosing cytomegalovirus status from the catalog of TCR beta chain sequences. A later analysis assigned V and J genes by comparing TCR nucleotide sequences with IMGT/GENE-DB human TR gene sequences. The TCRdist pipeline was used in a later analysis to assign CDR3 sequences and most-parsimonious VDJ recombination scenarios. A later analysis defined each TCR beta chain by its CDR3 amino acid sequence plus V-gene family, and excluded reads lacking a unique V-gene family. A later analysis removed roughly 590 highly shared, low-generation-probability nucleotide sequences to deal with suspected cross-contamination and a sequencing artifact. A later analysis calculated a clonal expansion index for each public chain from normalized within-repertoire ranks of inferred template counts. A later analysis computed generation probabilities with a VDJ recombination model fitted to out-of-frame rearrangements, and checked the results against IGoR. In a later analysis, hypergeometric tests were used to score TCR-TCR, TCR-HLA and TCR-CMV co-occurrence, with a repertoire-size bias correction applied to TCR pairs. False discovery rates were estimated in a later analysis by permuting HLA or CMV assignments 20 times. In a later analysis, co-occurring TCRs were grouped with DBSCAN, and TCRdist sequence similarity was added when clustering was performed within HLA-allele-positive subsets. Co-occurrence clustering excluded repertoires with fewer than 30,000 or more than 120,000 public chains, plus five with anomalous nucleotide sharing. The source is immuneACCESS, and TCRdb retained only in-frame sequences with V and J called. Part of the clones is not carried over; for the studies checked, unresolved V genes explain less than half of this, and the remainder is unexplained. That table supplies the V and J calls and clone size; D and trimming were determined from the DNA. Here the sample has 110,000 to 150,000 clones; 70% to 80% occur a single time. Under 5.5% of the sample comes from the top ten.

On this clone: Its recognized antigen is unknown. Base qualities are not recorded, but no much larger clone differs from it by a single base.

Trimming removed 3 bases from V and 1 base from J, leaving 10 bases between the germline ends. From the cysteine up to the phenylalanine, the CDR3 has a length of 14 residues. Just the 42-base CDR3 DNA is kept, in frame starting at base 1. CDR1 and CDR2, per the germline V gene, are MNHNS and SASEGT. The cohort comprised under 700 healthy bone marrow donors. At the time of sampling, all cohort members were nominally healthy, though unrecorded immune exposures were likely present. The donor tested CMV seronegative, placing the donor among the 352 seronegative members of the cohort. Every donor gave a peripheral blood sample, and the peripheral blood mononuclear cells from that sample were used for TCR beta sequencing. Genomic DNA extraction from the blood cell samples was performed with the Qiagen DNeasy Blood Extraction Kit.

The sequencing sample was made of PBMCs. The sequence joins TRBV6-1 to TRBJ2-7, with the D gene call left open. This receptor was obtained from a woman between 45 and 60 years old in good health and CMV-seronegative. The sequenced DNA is TGTGCCAGCAGTGATTACAGTACTTCCTACGAGCAGTACTTC. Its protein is CASSDYSTSYEQYF.